Listed here are 14 T cell receptor beta chains from one sample, sequenced in a study of neurological immune-mediated disorders. A single record per CDR3 protein comes from TCRdb applying MiXCR to the 5' RACE reads. The data hold 46,000 or so distinct CDR3 sequences, with approximately 10% observed a single time. The sample taken for sequencing was PBMCs. Receptors originate from a woman aged 40-49 years with HTLV-1-associated myelopathy (HAM/TSP).

This clonotype was detected ten times or more. The V and J genes are TRBV5-1 and TRBJ2-3, with 8 positions matching TRBD2. The trim removed 1 base at V and 4 bases at J, leaving 8 bases unmatched. Germline V gives CDR1 SGHRS, CDR2 YFSETQ. This CDR3 has 16 amino acids. The CDR3 sequence is CASSLLPGGPPDTQYF. The CDR3 bases are TGCGCCAGCAGCTTGTTACCGGGGGGGCCTCCAGATACGCAGTATTTT.

On this clonotype itself: A read error may be the cause here, since a much bigger clone is one base away. The CDR3 does not end in the conserved phenylalanine or tryptophan, so this is likely a read error. The J gene is TRBJ2-2, the V gene TRBV20-1, with D maybe TRBD2 (7 bases). Germline V lookup: CDR1 DFQATT, CDR2 SNEGSKA (reference sequence). This CDR3 has 13 amino acids. The germline V and J ends were trimmed by 4 bases and 5 bases, with 11 bases remaining between them. The CDR3 loop is CSANREGTGELFC. The CDR3, as DNA: TGCAGTGCTAACAGGGAGGGGACCGGGGAGCTGTTTTGT.

This clonotype was seen at least ten times. The chain couples TRBV10-3 to TRBJ2-1; weak D call: TRBD2 (5 bases). Germline V lookup: CDR1 ENHRY, CDR2 SYGVKD. V gave up 10 bases and J gave up 0 bases, with 16 bases separating them. This CDR3 spans 15 amino acids. Here the CDR3 reads CATGIFTSSYNEQFF. The CDR3, as DNA: TGTGCCACGGGGATCTTCACCTCCTCCTACAATGAGCAGTTCTTC.

This clonotype was observed at least ten times. The chain carries TRBV6-5 and TRBJ2-1; D might be TRBD2 (5 bases). Germline-derived CDR1 and CDR2 are MNHEY and SVGAGI. V was pared by 0 bases and J by 4 bases, with 7 bases between. There are 14 residues in the CDR3. CDR3 nucleotide sequence: TGTGCCAGCAGTTACTCGACGGGGTACAATGAGCAGTTCTTC. Translating gives CASSYSTGYNEQFF.

This clonotype was recorded many times. J is TRBJ2-5 and V is TRBV29-1, with 10 nucleotides matching TRBD1. V lost 6 bases to trimming and J lost 4 bases; unmatched junction nucleotides: 11. Germline V gene data show CDR1 as SQVTM and CDR2 as ANQGSEA. The CDR3 is 15 amino acids. CDR3 sequence (DNA): TGCAGCGTCCGGGAAGGGGACAGGGGAGGAGAGACCCAGTACTTC. This translates into CSVREGDRGGETQYF.

This clonotype was detected many times. The chain has TRBV20-1 and TRBJ1-6; D ambiguous. Germline V CDR1 and CDR2: DFQATT, SNEGSKA (reference sequence). CDR3 length equals 13 residues. V was clipped by 3 bases and J by 6 bases, with 9 bases between them. CDR3: CSARDQVNSPLHF. DNA for the CDR3: TGCAGTGCTAGGGACCAGGTTAATTCACCCCTCCACTTT.

A word on this clonotype: The conserved phenylalanine or tryptophan normally closing the CDR3 is absent here, so this likely arose from a read error. The limits of the CDR3 on the DNA are not certain, so only TCRdb's listed CDR3 is given. The chain couples TRBV5-1 to TRBJ1-1; the D call TRBD1 from the table was never checked on the DNA. The CDR3 is 14 amino acids in total, end residues counted. Germline CDR1 reads SGHRS; CDR2 reads YFSETQ. The CDR3 here is CASSRLGGHTEGFL.

This clonotype was seen at least ten times. The chain uses TRBV27 and TRBJ1-5; no reliable D call. Looked up from germline, CDR1 is MNHEY and CDR2 is SMNVEV (reference sequence). The CDR3 spans 16 residues. The V gene lost 6 bases and the J gene lost 5 bases, with 20 bases spanning the gap. The CDR3 DNA reads TGTGCCAGCAGACCCATTTTAAAGACGGGCGATCAGCCCCAGCATTTT. This sequence encodes CASRPILKTGDQPQHF.

This clonotype was observed at least ten times. CDR3 loop: CSAGQGRLREQYF. The CDR3 nucleotides are TGCAGCGCCGGACAGGGACGTTTGAGGGAGCAGTACTTC. The rearrangement joins TRBV29-1 to TRBJ2-7; 8 bases line up with TRBD1. Germline CDR1 is SQVTM and CDR2 is ANQGSEA. The trim removed 7 bases at V and 7 bases at J, leaving 12 bases unmatched. CDR3 size: 13 residues.

This clonotype was counted ten times or more. The J gene is TRBJ2-3, the V gene TRBV5-1; D may match TRBD1 or TRBD2 (5 bases each). Looked up from germline, CDR1 is SGHRS and CDR2 is YFSETQ. Trimming pared 6 bases from V and 2 bases from J, leaving 16 bases between. CDR3 length: 15 amino acids. The CDR3 bases are TGCGCCAGCACCGCTGAGGGGACCTCCACAGATACGCAGTATTTT. Protein sequence: CASTAEGTSTDTQYF. Filled out from reference TRBV5-1 and TRBJ2-3, the complete variable domain reads KAGVTQTPRYLIKTRGQQVTLSCSPISGHRSVSWYQQTPGQGLQFLFEYFSETQRNKGNFPGRFSGRQFSNSRSEMNVSTLELGDSALYLCASTAEGTSTDTQYFGPGTRLTVL.

To note about this clonotype: A much larger clone differs by one base, so this may be a read error. The chain carries TRBV20-1 and TRBJ1-6, with 8 bases identical to TRBD1. The trim removed 7 bases at V and 10 bases at J, leaving 6 bases unmatched. CDR3 length equals 12 residues. The germline V gene has CDR1 DFQATT and CDR2 SNEGSKA (reference sequence). The CDR3 DNA reads TGCAGTGGAAGGACAGGGAAGTCACCCCTCCACTTT. Its protein is CSGRTGKSPLHF.

This clonotype has a count of ten or more. The chain combines TRBV12-5 with TRBJ2-4, with D possibly matching TRBD2 (5 bases). Between the trimmed V and J ends, which lost 8 bases and 0 bases, there was a span of 8 bases. The CDR3 runs 13 residues. Per the germline V gene, CDR1 is LGHNT and CDR2 is FRNRAP. The CDR3 DNA follows: TGTGCTAGTAGAGGGCTAGCCAAAAACATTCAGTACTTC. This codes for CASRGLAKNIQYF.

The sample holds many counts of this clonotype. The CDR3, as DNA: TGTGCCAGCAGTGAAGAGAAAACGGGGGCCTACGAGCAGTACTTC. Residues: CASSEEKTGAYEQYF. The chain is built from TRBV2 and TRBJ2-7, with a weak D call TRBD2 (6 bases). Germline lookup yields CDR1 SNHLY and CDR2 FYNNEI. V lost 1 base to trimming and J lost 2 bases, with 12 bases between them. The CDR3 is 15 amino acids.

Here the CDR3 reads CASSPGGASGGAQQYF. Written as DNA, the CDR3 is TGTGCCAGCAGCCCGGGGGGGGCTAGCGGTGGGGCCCAGCAGTACTTC. This chain uses TRBV7-8 with TRBJ2-7; TRBD2 matches 8 bases. Trimming cost V 5 bases and J 8 bases; bases outside gene matches: 17. The CDR3 has 16 amino acids. Looked up from germline, CDR1 is SGHVS and CDR2 is FQNEAQ.